Here is one T cell receptor (beta chain) with its context. Its antigen is undetermined. These data come from a study of cytomegalovirus exposure and HLA in healthy donors. Overall study: An early data release held 80 million or so unique TCRs from HLA-typed donors. Findings of the study overall: Segments of the TCR beta V type were, in most cases, productive about 90% or about 30% of the time in an earlier analysis. The classifier, whose performance was assessed in both the original and validation cohorts, reportedly diagnosed cytomegalovirus status with high specificity and sensitivity.

The CDR3 has 13 amino acids. Trimming took off 5 bases at V and 4 bases at J, with 9 bases between the two ends. Germline V gives CDR1 SEHNR, CDR2 FQNEAQ (reference sequence). The PCR used 60 Vbeta and 13 Jbeta primers. The repertoire was sequenced with immunoSEQ multiplex PCR; TCRdb's copy has only in-frame clones and lacks some. The listing records 80,000 to 95,000 clones. Though probably carrying unrecorded immune exposures, donors were nominally healthy at sampling. Sequencing was done on a sample of PBMCs. The source is a man aged 50-59 years in good health and CMV-seropositive. The chain employs TRBV7-9 and TRBJ2-1; D gene ambiguous. The CDR3 DNA sequence: TGTGCCAGCAGCCCCGATGCGTACAATGAGCAGTTCTTC. The encoded protein is CASSPDAYNEQFF.